The 16 T cell receptor beta chains reported below all come from one sample, sequenced in a study of T cells in Graves' hyperthyroidism and ophthalmopathy. Amplification of TCR beta CDR3 regions used RNA as the template. When the TCR CDR3 underwent first-round RT-PCR, the HTBI primer set was used. TCRdb itself ran the multiplex PCR reads through MiXCR, one entry per CDR3 protein. Of 700,000 or so distinct CDR3 sequences in the sample, roughly 15% were seen once. Sequences were obtained from blood. Every receptor here comes from a young man with Graves' hyperthyroidism.

This clonotype has a handful of counts. The chain carries TRBV6-2 or TRBV6-3 and TRBJ2-1; 9 bases are shared with TRBD1. CDR3 length: 15 residues. Trimming took 7 bases from V and 2 from J; bases not matched to a gene: 6. Per the germline V gene, CDR1 is MNHEY and CDR2 is SVGEGT. The CDR3 DNA reads as TGTGCCAGCACTACCGGGACAGGGACCTACAATGAGCAGTTCTTC. Protein product: CASTTGTGTYNEQFF.

The chain has TRBV19 and TRBJ2-1; possible D gene TRBD2, 5 bases. V was cut by 6 bases and J by 0 bases, with 18 bases left in between. The germline V gene encodes CDR1 LNHDA and CDR2 SQIVND (reference sequence). CDR3 length: 17 amino acids. The CDR3 DNA sequence: TGTGCCAGTAGCCAAACTTCGGACTTAATCTCCTACAATGAGCAGTTCTTC. Translation: CASSQTSDLISYNEQFF.

V and J are TRBV27 and TRBJ2-1; D unclear. The CDR3 is made up of 15 amino acids. Trimming removed 3 bases from V and 0 bases from J, with 9 bases in between. Germline loops: CDR1 MNHEY, CDR2 SMNVEV (reference sequence). CDR3 region: CASSFEVSSYNEQFF. The CDR3 region has the DNA TGTGCCAGCAGTTTTGAAGTGTCCTCCTACAATGAGCAGTTCTTC.

The V call is TRBV28, the J call TRBJ2-7, with D hard to call. This CDR3 region has 15 residues. Germline V gene lookup returns CDR1 MDHEN and CDR2 SYDVKM. The V end lost 0 bases, the J end lost 2 bases, and 11 bases lay between the germline ends. In nucleotides, the CDR3 is TGTGCCAGCAGTTTATGGGCTGACCGGCCCTACGAGCAGTACTTC. Its protein product is CASSLWADRPYEQYF.

This clonotype was seen repeatedly, ten times or more. The junction departs from germline at one end; a sequencing error may be responsible. The V and J genes are TRBV5-5 and TRBJ1-1; 7 bases agree with TRBD1. The germline gives CDR1 SGHKS, CDR2 YYEKEE (reference sequence). The CDR3 spans 13 residues. The chain's CDR3 is CASSLGQRSGAFF. The CDR3, as DNA: TGTGCCAGCAGTTTGGGACAGCGGTCAGGGGCTTTCTTT.

Concerning this clonotype: It may be a read error: a sequence one base away is much more abundant. The chain carries TRBV30 and TRBJ2-1, with TRBD2 identical over 11 bases. The CDR3 is 18 residues long. Germline CDR1 and CDR2: GTSNPN and SVGIG (reference sequence). CDR3 protein: CAWTKGLAGGGSYNKQFF. CDR3 in DNA: TGTGCCTGGACCAAAGGGCTAGCGGGAGGCGGCTCCTACAATAAGCAGTTCTTC.

The rearrangement uses TRBV30 and TRBJ1-1; the D gene is possibly TRBD1 (6 bases). The V end was cut by 2 bases, the J end by 0 bases, with 16 bases between. Germline assignment: CDR1 GTSNPN and CDR2 SVGIG (reference sequence). The CDR3 is 16 residues long. The CDR3 nucleotides read TGTGCCTGGAGTTGGGATCGACAGGCCCTGAACACTGAAGCTTTCTTT. This codes for CAWSWDRQALNTEAFF.

The V and J genes are TRBV9 and TRBJ1-6; 10 bases fit TRBD1. This CDR3 is built from 14 residues. V was pared by 2 bases and J by 9 bases, with 2 bases of the junction left unmatched. CDR1 is SGDLS and CDR2 is YYNGEE in the germline V gene. The DNA for the CDR3 is TGTGCCAGCAGCGTGGGGACAGGGGTTTCACCCCTCCACTTT. Its protein product is CASSVGTGVSPLHF.

In this sample, this clonotype turned up a few times. This chain uses TRBV9 with TRBJ2-3, with 7 bases identical to TRBD1. This CDR3 comprises 15 residues. Germline V gene data show CDR1 as SGDLS and CDR2 as YYNGEE. J lost 2 bases, V lost 3 bases, and 6 bases had no gene match. The CDR3 bases are TGTGCCAGCAGCGCAGGGGGTTCCGTCACAGATACGCAGTATTTT. It yields the protein CASSAGGSVTDTQYF.

In its sample, this clonotype was seen many times. The V gene is TRBV28, the J gene TRBJ1-2; D possibly corresponds to TRBD1 (6 bases). The germline V gene has CDR1 MDHEN and CDR2 SYDVKM. The CDR3 is made up of 15 amino acids. V was cut by 5 bases and J by 0 bases, with 13 bases left in between. Written as DNA, the CDR3 is TGTGCCAGCAGTCCCTCCGGGACATCTAACTATGGCTACACCTTC. Residues: CASSPSGTSNYGYTF.

This clonotype was found a few times. The rearrangement links TRBV15 to TRBJ2-5; D might be TRBD2 (5 bases). Germline-derived CDR1 and CDR2 are LNHNV and YYDKDF (reference sequence). V lost 0 bases, J lost 5 bases, and 13 bases lay in between. This CDR3 spans 15 amino acids. The CDR3 DNA reads as TGTGCCACCAGCAGAGATCGAACCCCGGGGGAGACCCAGTACTTC. Translated, it gives CATSRDRTPGETQYF.

The chain has TRBV9 and TRBJ2-7, with 12 bases aligning to TRBD1. CDR3 length equals 15 residues. V shed 1 base, J shed 5 bases, and the junction held 4 bases outside the gene matches. Per the germline V gene, CDR1 is SGDLS and CDR2 is YYNGEE. The CDR3 sequence: CASSVSGQGANEQYF. CDR3 coding DNA: TGTGCCAGCAGCGTATCGGGACAGGGGGCGAACGAGCAGTACTTC.

This clonotype was detected only a few times. The rearrangement uses TRBV12-3 or TRBV12-4 and TRBJ1-1; 9 nucleotides align to TRBD1. The CDR3 covers 15 residues. J was trimmed by 0 bases and V by 6 bases; bases with no gene match: 5. This CDR3 is CASSLDRGMNTEAFF. CDR3 nucleotide sequence: TGTGCCAGCAGCCTGGACAGGGGAATGAACACTGAAGCTTTCTTT.

J is TRBJ2-1 and V is TRBV14; 7 nucleotides agree with TRBD1. From germline, CDR1 is SGHDN and CDR2 FVKESK. This CDR3 is built from 17 residues. Trimming took 1 base from V and 0 from J; bases not matched to a gene: 6. CDR3 nucleotide sequence: TGTGCCAGCAGCCAAGTCTCCTGGGACAGCTCCTACAATGAGCAGTTCTTC. Its translation: CASSQVSWDSSYNEQFF.

The chain recombines TRBV28 with TRBJ2-5; possibly TRBD1 or TRBD2 for D (5 bases each). V lost 7 bases and J lost 3, with 18 bases in between. The CDR3 sequence is 15 residues long. CDR1 MDHEN and CDR2 SYDVKM come from the germline V gene. The CDR3 reads CASIFRGVRKETQYF. The CDR3 DNA follows: TGTGCCAGCATCTTTAGAGGGGTACGAAAAGAGACCCAGTACTTC.

This rearrangement joins TRBV7-2 to TRBJ1-5; 10 bases are shared with TRBD1. The CDR3 has 15 residues. With 0 bases clipped from V and 7 bases from J, the junction kept 3 bases outside the gene matches. Germline CDR1 reads SGHTA; CDR2 reads FQGNSA. The CDR3, as DNA: TGTGCCAGCAGCTTAGCCGGACAGGGGGAGCAGCCCCAGCATTTT. This translates into CASSLAGQGEQPQHF. The full variable domain, rest sourced from reference TRBV7-2 and TRBJ1-5, is GAGVSQSPSNKVTEKGKDVELRCDPISGHTALYWYRQSLGQGLEFLIYFQGNSAPDKSGLPSDRFSAERTGGSVSTLTIQRTQQEDSAVYLCASSLAGQGEQPQHFGDGTRLSIL.